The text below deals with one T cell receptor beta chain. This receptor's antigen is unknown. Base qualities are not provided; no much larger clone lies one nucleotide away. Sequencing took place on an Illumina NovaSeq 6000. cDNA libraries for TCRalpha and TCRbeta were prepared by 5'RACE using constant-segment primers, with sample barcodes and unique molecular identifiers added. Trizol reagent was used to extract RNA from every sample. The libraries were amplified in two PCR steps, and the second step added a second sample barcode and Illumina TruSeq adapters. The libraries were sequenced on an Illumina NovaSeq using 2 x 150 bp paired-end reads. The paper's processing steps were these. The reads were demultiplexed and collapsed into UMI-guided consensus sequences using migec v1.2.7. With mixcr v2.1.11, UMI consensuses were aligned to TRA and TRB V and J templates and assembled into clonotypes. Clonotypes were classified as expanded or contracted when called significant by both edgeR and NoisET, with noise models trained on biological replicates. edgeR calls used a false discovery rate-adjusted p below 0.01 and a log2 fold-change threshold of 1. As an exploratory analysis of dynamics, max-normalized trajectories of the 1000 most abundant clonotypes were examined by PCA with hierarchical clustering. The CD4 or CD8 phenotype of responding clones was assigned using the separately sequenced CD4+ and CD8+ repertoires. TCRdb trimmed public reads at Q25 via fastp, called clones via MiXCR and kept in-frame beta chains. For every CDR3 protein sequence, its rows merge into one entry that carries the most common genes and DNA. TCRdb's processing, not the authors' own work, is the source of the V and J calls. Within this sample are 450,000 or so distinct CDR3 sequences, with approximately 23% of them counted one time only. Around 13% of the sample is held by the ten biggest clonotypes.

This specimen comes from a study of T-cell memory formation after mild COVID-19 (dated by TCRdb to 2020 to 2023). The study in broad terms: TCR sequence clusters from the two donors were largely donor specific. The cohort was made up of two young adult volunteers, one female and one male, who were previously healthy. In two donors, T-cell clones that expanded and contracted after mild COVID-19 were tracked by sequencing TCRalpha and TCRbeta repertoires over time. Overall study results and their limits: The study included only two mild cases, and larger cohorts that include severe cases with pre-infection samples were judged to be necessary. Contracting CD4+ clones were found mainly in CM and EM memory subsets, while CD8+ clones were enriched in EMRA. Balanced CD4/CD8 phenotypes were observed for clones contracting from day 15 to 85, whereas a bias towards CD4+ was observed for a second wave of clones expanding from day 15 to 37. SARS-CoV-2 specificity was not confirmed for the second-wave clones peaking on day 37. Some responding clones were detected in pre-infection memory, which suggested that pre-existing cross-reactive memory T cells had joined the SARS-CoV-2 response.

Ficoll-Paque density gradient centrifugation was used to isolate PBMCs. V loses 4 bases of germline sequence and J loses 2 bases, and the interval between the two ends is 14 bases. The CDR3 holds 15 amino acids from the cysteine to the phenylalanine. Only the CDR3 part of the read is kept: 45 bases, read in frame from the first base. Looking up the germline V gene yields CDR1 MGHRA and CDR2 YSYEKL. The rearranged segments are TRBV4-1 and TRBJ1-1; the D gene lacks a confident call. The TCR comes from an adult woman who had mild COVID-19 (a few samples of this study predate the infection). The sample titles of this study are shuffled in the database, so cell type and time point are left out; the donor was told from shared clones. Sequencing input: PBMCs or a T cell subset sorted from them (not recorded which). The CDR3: CASSPTDTVNTEAFF. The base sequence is TGCGCCAGCAGCCCCACCGACACGGTTAACACTGAAGCTTTCTTT.